The present T cell receptor beta chain was sequenced within a study of cytomegalovirus exposure and HLA in healthy donors. Study-wide results and caveats: Among the most significant clusters, several appeared linked to common viral pathogens in a later analysis. Rarity held for most TCR sequences, but there were some public TCRs that occurred in many donors.

In the PCR, 60 Vbeta and 13 Jbeta primers were used. The method was immunoSEQ multiplex PCR; TCRdb's version includes in-frame clones alone and lacks a portion of them. Found here are some 140,000 clones, roughly 80% of them singletons; the top ten hold just over 8.5%. In the case of this clone: What it binds is unknown.

Trimming removed 6 bases from V and 4 bases from J; junction bases left unmatched: 12. Germline V gives CDR1 ENHRY, CDR2 SYGVKD. CDR3 size: 16 residues. This sequence joins TRBV10-3 and TRBJ2-1; TRBD2 matches 7 bases. The clonotype comes from a woman aged 45-60 years in good health and CMV-seropositive. The sequenced sample consisted of PBMCs. The CDR3 here is CAISDTRGDHYNEQFF. The CDR3 bases are TGTGCCATCAGCGATACCCGGGGGGACCATTACAATGAGCAGTTCTTC.